The rows below give T cell receptor beta chains drawn from one sample of a study of cytomegalovirus exposure and HLA in healthy donors. The table came from immunoSEQ multiplex PCR; TCRdb's copy has only in-frame clones and leaves some out. The sample contains some 190,000 clones, 81% of which appear only once. Sequencing was performed on PBMCs. The receptor source for this set is a middle-aged man in good health and CMV-seropositive. CDR3s include the opening cysteine and the closing phenylalanine or tryptophan. The order of the fields is J gene, D gene, clone size, V gene, CDR3 protein, CDR3 DNA. D genes are given only for firm matches. Clone size is given for some rows only: seen once, a few or many times, or a class if the clone is expanded.

>TRBJ1-5|-|-|TRBV19
CASSIAYSNQPQHF
TGTGCCAGTAGTATAGCTTATAGCAATCAGCCCCAGCATTTT
>TRBJ2-3|-|-|TRBV5-4
CASSLGERDTQYF
TGTGCCAGCAGCTTGGGAGAGCGCGATACGCAGTATTTT
>TRBJ2-3|-|-|TRBV10-3
CASGAGGLDTQYF
TGTGCCTCAGGGGCAGGGGGGTTAGATACGCAGTATTTT
>TRBJ1-3|TRBD1|-|TRBV4-2
CASSQDPQGTVSGNTIYF
TGTGCCAGCAGCCAAGACCCTCAAGGGACAGTTTCAGGAAACACCATATATTTT
>TRBJ2-5|TRBD2|-|TRBV27
CASSGSREERETQYF
TGTGCCAGCAGTGGGTCGCGGGAGGAGAGGGAGACCCAGTACTTC
>TRBJ1-5|-|-|TRBV21-1
CAILTGSNQPQHF
TGTGCCATCCTCACAGGGTCCAATCAGCCCCAGCATTTT
>TRBJ2-3|-|-|TRBV6-5
CASSFSASFTDTQYF
TGTGCCAGCAGTTTTAGCGCCAGCTTCACAGATACGCAGTATTTT
>TRBJ2-7|TRBD2|-|TRBV5-4
CASSLPGLAGASYEQYF
TGTGCCAGCAGCCTGCCGGGACTAGCGGGGGCTTCCTACGAGCAGTACTTC
>TRBJ2-1|-|few|TRBV10-3
CAISESGGGDFFNEQFF
TGTGCCATCAGTGAGTCTGGGGGGGGCGACTTTTTTAATGAGCAGTTCTTC
>TRBJ2-5|-|-|TRBV7-9
CASSPLRTAEETQYF
TGTGCCAGCAGCCCCCTCAGGACAGCGGAAGAGACCCAGTACTTC
>TRBJ2-3|-|-|TRBV5-1
CASSVRAQGSTDTQYF
TGCGCCAGCAGCGTGAGGGCACAGGGATCTACAGATACGCAGTATTTT
>TRBJ2-7|TRBD1|few|TRBV6-5
CASTDRVPAEQYF
TGTGCCAGCACAGACAGGGTACCTGCGGAGCAGTACTTC
>TRBJ2-7|TRBD1|few|TRBV5-1
CASSWDRGGEQYF
TGCGCCAGCAGCTGGGACAGGGGTGGCGAGCAGTACTTC
>TRBJ1-1|-|once|TRBV5-8
CASSFTYGGQPEGEAFF
TGTGCCAGCAGCTTTACCTACGGAGGGCAGCCGGAGGGTGAAGCTTTCTTT
>TRBJ1-3|-|-|TRBV30
CAWSATVWNTIYF
TGTGCCTGGAGTGCTACCGTATGGAACACCATATATTTT
>TRBJ2-3|TRBD2|-|TRBV7-3
CASSPGGQTDTQYF
TGTGCCAGCAGCCCGGGGGGGCAGACAGATACGCAGTATTTT
>TRBJ1-5|TRBD1|-|TRBV5-1
CASSPGQGGSQPQHF
TGCGCCAGCAGCCCGGGACAGGGAGGATCTCAGCCCCAGCATTTT
>TRBJ2-7|-|-|TRBV19
CASSTRGLKYF
TGTGCCAGTAGTACCCGGGGTTTAAAGTACTTC
>TRBJ1-1|-|-|TRBV27
CASSPQGLNTEAFF
TGTGCCAGCAGTCCACAGGGACTGAACACTGAAGCTTTCTTT
>TRBJ1-1|TRBD1|-|TRBV6-1
CASSDLDREAFF
TGTGCCAGCAGTGATCTGGACAGGGAAGCTTTCTTT
>TRBJ1-1|-|-|TRBV18
CASSYTVGTEAFF
TGTGCCAGCTCATACACGGTCGGGACTGAAGCTTTCTTT
>TRBJ1-5|-|-|TRBV29-1
CSVVDGRNQPQHF
TGCAGCGTTGTAGATGGTCGGAATCAGCCCCAGCATTTT
>TRBJ1-1|-|few|TRBV5-6
CASSLPMGLDTEAFF
TGTGCCAGCAGCTTGCCGATGGGGCTGGACACTGAAGCTTTCTTT
>TRBJ1-6|-|-|TRBV4-2
CASSPPGHHASALHF
TGTGCCAGCAGCCCTCCGGGACACCATGCGTCGGCCCTCCACTTT
>TRBJ2-2|-|-|TRBV7-9
CASTGENTGELFF
TGTGCCAGCACAGGCGAAAACACCGGGGAGCTGTTTTTT
>TRBJ1-6|-|-|TRBV6-1
CASSVRRDMNNSPLHF
TGTGCCAGCAGTGTTCGCAGGGATATGAATAATTCACCCCTCCACTTT
>TRBJ2-7|TRBD1|few|TRBV28
CASSPRDRDYEQYF
TGTGCCAGCAGTCCTCGGGACAGGGACTACGAGCAGTACTTC
>TRBJ2-7|TRBD2|-|TRBV27
CASSSGTSGAYEQYF
TGTGCCAGCAGTTCCGGGACTAGCGGTGCCTACGAGCAGTACTTC
>TRBJ2-3|TRBD2|once|TRBV28
CASSRLAGGTDTQYF
TGTGCCAGCAGTCGACTAGCGGGAGGCACAGATACGCAGTATTTT
>TRBJ2-1|-|-|TRBV27
CASSARRRALNEQFF
TGTGCCAGTTCGGCCCGGAGGCGGGCCCTCAATGAGCAGTTCTTC
>TRBJ2-2|-|-|TRBV15
CATSGSGNTGELFF
TGTGCCACCAGCGGGAGCGGGAACACCGGGGAGCTGTTTTTT
>TRBJ2-2|TRBD1|-|TRBV6-6
CASSYWVTGVGELFF
TGTGCCAGCAGTTACTGGGTCACAGGGGTCGGGGAGCTGTTTTTT
>TRBJ2-1|-|-|TRBV2
CASTGLISYNEQFF
TGTGCCAGCACTGGACTGATCTCCTACAATGAGCAGTTCTTC
>TRBJ2-7|TRBD1|-|TRBV14
CASSPRTGGEQYF
TGTGCCAGCAGCCCTCGTACAGGGGGCGAGCAGTACTTC
>TRBJ1-6|-|-|TRBV5-1
CASSLEGVDSPLHF
TGCGCCAGCAGCTTGGAAGGGGTTGATTCACCCCTCCACTTT
>TRBJ2-3|TRBD2|-|TRBV4-3
CASSPGGIVRDTQYF
TGCGCCAGCAGCCCGGGGGGGATAGTACGAGATACGCAGTATTTT
>TRBJ2-5|TRBD1|few|TRBV11-2
CASRFTGGDETQYF
TGTGCCAGCAGATTCACAGGGGGCGATGAGACCCAGTACTTC
>TRBJ2-2|-|-|TRBV13
CASSSSTGELFF
TGTGCCAGCAGCTCCTCCACCGGGGAGCTGTTTTTT
>TRBJ2-7|-|once|TRBV5-1
CASSFGSIDEQYF
TGCGCCAGCAGCTTCGGTAGCATCGACGAGCAGTACTTC
>TRBJ2-1|-|-|TRBV11-3
CASSPGYRVGNEQFF
TGTGCCAGCAGCCCGGGGTACAGGGTGGGGAATGAGCAGTTCTTC